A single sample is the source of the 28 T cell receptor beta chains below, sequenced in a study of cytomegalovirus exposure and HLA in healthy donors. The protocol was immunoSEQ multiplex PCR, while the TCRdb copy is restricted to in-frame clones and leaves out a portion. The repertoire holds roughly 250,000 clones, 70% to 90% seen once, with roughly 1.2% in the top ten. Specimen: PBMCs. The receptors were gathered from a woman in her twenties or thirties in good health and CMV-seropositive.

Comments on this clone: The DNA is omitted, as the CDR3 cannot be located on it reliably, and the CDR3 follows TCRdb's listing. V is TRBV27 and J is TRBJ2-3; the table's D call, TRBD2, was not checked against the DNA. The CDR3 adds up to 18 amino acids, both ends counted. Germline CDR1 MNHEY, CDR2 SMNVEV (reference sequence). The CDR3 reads CASRFRFGVAGGTDTQYF.

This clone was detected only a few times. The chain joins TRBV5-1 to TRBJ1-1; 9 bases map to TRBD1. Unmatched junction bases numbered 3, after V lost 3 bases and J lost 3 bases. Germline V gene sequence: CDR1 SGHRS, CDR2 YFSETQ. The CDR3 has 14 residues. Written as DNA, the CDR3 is TGCGCCAGCAGCTCAGGGACAGGGTACACTGAAGCTTTCTTT. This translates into CASSSGTGYTEAFF.

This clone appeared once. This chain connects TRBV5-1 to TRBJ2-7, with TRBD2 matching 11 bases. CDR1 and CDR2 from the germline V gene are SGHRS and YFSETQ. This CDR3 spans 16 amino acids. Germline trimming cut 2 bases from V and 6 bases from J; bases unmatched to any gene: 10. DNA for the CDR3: TGCGCCAGCAGCTTCGACGTAGCGGGAGGGCCGGGCGAGCAGTACTTC. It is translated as CASSFDVAGGPGEQYF.

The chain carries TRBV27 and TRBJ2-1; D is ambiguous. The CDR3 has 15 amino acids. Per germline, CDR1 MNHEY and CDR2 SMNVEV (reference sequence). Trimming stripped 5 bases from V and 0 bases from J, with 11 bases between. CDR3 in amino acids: CASSPQWPSYNEQFF. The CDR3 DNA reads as TGTGCCAGCAGTCCCCAATGGCCCTCCTACAATGAGCAGTTCTTC.

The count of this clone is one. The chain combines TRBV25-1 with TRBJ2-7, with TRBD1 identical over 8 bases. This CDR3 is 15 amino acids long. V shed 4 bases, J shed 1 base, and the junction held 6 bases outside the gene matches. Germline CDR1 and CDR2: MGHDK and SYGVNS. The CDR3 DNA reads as TGTGCCAGCAGTGGGTTCGGACAGGGTTCCTACGAGCAGTACTTC. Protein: CASSGFGQGSYEQYF.

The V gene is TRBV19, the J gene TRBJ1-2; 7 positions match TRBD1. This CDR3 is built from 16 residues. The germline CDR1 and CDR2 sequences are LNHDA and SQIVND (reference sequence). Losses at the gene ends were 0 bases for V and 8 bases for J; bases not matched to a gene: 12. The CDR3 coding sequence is TGTGCCAGTAGTATAGATCGGTCAGGGGGGAGAAGGGGCTACACCTTC. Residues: CASSIDRSGGRRGYTF.

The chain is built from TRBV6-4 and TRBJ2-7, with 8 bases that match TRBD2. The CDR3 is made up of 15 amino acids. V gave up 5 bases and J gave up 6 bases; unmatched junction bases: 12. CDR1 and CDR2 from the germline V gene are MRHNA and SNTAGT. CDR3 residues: CASSSSAGETGEQYF. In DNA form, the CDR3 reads TGTGCCAGCAGTAGCTCAGCGGGAGAGACTGGCGAGCAGTACTTC.

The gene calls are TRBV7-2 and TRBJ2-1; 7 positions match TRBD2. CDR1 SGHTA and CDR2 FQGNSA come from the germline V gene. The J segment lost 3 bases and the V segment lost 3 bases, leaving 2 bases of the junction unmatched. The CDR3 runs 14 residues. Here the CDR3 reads CASSFGDYYNEQFF. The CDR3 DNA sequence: TGTGCCAGCAGCTTTGGGGACTACTACAATGAGCAGTTCTTC.

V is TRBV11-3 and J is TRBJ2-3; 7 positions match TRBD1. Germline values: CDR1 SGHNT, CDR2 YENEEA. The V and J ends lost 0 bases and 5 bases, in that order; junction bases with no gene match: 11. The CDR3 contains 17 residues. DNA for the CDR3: TGTGCCAGCAGCTTAGACACCAGACAGGGCCGTCGAGATACGCAGTATTTT. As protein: CASSLDTRQGRRDTQYF.

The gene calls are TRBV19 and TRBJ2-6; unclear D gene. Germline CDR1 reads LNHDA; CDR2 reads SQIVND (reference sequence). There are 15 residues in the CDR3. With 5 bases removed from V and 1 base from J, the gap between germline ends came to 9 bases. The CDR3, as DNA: TGTGCCAGTAGTGTCGTTCGGTCTGGGGCCAACGTCCTGACTTTC. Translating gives CASSVVRSGANVLTF.

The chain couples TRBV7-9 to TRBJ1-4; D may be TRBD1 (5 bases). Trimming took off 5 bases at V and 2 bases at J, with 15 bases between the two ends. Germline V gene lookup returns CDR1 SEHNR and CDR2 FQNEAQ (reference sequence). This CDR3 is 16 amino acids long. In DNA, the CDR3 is TGTGCCAGCAGCCCTCCCAGTGGGGGGACTAATGAAAAACTGTTTTTT. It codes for CASSPPSGGTNEKLFF.

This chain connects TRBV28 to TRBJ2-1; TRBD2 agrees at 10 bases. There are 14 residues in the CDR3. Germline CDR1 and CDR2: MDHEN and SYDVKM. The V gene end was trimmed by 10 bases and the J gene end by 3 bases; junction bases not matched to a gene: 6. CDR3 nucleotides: TGTGCCACCCTACTAGCGGGACTCTACAATGAGCAGTTCTTC. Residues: CATLLAGLYNEQFF.

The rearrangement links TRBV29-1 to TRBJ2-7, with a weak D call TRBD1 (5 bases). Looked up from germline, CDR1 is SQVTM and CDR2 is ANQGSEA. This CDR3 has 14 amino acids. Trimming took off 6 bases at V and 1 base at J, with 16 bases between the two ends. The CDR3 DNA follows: TGCAGCGTAGCCTATGACAGAAATTCCTACGAGCAGTACTTC. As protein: CSVAYDRNSYEQYF.

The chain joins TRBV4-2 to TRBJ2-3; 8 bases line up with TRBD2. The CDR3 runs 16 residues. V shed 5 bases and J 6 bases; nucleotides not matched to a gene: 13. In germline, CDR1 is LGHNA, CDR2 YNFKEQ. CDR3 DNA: TGTGCCAGCAGCGGGCGGTTAGCGGGAAGTGGCGATACGCAGTATTTT. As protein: CASSGRLAGSGDTQYF.

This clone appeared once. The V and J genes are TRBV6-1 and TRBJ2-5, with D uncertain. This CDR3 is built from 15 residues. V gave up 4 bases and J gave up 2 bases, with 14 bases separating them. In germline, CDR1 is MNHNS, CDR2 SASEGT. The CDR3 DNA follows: TGTGCCAGCAGTGGTTTCTCGGTATCACAAGAGACCCAGTACTTC. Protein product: CASSGFSVSQETQYF.

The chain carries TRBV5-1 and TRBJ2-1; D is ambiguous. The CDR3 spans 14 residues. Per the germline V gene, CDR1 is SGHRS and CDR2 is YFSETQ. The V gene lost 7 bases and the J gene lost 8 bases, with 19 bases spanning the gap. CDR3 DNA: TGCGCCAGCGGTCCCGAGGTGGAGAACCATGAGCAGTTCTTC. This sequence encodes CASGPEVENHEQFF.

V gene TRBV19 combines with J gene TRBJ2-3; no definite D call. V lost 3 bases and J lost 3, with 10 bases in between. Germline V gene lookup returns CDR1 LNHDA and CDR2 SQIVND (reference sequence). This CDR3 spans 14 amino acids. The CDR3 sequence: CASSIRYATDTQYF. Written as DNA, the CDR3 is TGTGCCAGTAGTATCAGGTACGCGACAGATACGCAGTATTTT. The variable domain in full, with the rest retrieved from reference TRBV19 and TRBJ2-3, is DGGITQSPKYLFRKEGQNVTLSCEQNLNHDAMYWYRQDPGQGLRLIYYSQIVNDFQKGDIAEGYSVSREKKESFPLTVTSAQKNPTAFYLCASSIRYATDTQYFGPGTRLTVL.

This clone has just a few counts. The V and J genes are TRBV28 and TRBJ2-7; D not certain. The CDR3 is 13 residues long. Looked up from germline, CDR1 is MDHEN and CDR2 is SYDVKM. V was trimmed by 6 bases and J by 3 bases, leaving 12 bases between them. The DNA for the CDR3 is TGTGCCAGCAGCCGTCAGACTGTCTACGAGCAGTACTTC. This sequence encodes CASSRQTVYEQYF. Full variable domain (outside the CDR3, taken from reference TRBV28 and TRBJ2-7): DVKVTQSSRYLVKRTGEKVFLECVQDMDHENMFWYRQDPGLGLRLIYFSYDVKMKEKGDIPEGYSVSREKKERFSLILESASTNQTSMYLCASSRQTVYEQYFGPGTRLTVT.

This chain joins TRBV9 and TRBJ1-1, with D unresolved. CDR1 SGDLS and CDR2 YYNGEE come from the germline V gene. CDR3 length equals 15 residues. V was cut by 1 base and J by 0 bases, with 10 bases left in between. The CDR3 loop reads CASSVNSKLNTEAFF. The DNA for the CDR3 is TGTGCCAGCAGCGTAAACAGCAAGCTGAACACTGAAGCTTTCTTT.

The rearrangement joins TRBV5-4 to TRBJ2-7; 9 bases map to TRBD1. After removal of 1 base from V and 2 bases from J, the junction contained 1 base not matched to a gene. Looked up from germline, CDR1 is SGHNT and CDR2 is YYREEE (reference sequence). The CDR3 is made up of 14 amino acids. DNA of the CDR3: TGTGCCAGCAGCTTGCGGGACAGGGCCTACGAGCAGTACTTC. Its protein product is CASSLRDRAYEQYF.

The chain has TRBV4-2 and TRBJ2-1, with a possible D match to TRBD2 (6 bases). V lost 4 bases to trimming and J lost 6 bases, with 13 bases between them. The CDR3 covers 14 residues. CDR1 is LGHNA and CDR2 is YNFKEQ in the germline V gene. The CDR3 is CASSRGDLGNEQFF. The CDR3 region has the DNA TGTGCCAGCAGCCGGGGGGACCTTGGCAATGAGCAGTTCTTC.

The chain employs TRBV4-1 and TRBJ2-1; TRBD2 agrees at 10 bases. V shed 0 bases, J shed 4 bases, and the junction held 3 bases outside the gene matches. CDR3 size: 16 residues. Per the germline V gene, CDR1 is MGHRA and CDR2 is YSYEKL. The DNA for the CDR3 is TGCGCCAGCAGCCAAGATTCTAGCGGGAGTTACAATGAGCAGTTCTTC. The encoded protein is CASSQDSSGSYNEQFF.

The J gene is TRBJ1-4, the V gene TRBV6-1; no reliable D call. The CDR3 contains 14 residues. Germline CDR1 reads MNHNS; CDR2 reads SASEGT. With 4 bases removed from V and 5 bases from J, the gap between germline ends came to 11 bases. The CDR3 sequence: CASSVIRLNEKLFF. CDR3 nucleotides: TGTGCCAGCAGTGTTATTCGGTTAAATGAAAAACTGTTTTTT.

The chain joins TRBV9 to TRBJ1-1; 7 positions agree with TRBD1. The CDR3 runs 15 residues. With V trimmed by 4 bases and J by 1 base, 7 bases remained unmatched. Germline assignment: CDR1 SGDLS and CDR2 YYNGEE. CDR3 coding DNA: TGTGCCAGCAGCCATCAACAGGGGCAGAACACTGAAGCTTTCTTT. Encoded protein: CASSHQQGQNTEAFF.

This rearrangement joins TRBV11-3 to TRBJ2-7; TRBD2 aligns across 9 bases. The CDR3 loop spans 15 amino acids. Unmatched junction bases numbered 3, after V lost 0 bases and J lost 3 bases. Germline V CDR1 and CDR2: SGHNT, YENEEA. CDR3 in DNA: TGTGCCAGCAGCTTAGAGGCTAGCGGGATCTACGAGCAGTACTTC. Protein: CASSLEASGIYEQYF.

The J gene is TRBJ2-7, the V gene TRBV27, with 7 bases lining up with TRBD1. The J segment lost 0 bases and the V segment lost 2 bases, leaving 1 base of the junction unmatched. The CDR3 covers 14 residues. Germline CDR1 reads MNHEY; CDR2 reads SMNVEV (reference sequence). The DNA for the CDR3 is TGTGCCAGCAGTTTACAGGGGGACTCCTACGAGCAGTACTTC. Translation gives CASSLQGDSYEQYF.

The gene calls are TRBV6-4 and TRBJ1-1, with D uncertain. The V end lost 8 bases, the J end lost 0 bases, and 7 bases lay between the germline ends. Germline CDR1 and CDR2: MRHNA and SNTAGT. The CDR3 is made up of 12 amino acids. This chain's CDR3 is CASSEMNTEAFF. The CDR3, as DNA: TGTGCCAGCTCGGAGATGAACACTGAAGCTTTCTTT.

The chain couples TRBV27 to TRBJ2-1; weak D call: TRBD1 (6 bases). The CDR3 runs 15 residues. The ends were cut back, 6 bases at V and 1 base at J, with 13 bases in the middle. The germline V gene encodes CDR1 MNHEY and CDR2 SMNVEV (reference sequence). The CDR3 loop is CASRVDRLSYNEQFF. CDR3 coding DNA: TGTGCCAGCAGAGTCGACAGGCTTTCCTACAATGAGCAGTTCTTC.